This paragraph reports one T cell receptor beta chain. Eligible hyperthyroidism cases comprised new diagnoses of under 2 months' duration in individuals aged 18 to 65. The authors diagnosed from clinical symptoms, serum thyroxine, TRAb, thyroid ultrasound and orbital computed tomography. Sampling 10 ml of fresh peripheral blood provided the PBMCs. RNA transcripts provided the template for amplifying TCR beta CDR3 regions. The workflow started with a first-round RT-PCR run with HTBI primers and then moved on to a second-round multiplex PCR. TCRdb re-analysed the multiplex PCR reads in MiXCR, keeping a single row per CDR3 protein. The table includes tens of thousands of distinct CDR3 sequences, roughly 52% detected once. This specimen belongs to a study of Graves' ophthalmopathy and Graves' hyperthyroidism. The CDR3 totals 14 residues. With 5 bases clipped from V and 4 bases from J, the junction kept 5 bases outside the gene matches. Germline CDR1 SEHNR, CDR2 FQNEAQ (reference sequence).

This clonotype was sampled from an adult woman with stable Graves' hyperthyroidism. Material: peripheral blood. This chain joins TRBV7-9 and TRBJ1-5, with 7 bases fitting TRBD1. The CDR3 sequence: CASSAGTENQPQHF. In DNA, the CDR3 is TGTGCCAGCAGCGCCGGGACAGAGAATCAGCCCCAGCATTTT.